Below are 30 T cell receptor beta chains sequenced from a single sample in a study of T cell responses to AZD1222 COVID-19 vaccine. TCRdb's copy holds only in-frame clones and misses some; the assay was immunoSEQ multiplex PCR. The sample includes 150,000 or so clones, 90% to 95% of them seen just once. The sample here was peripheral blood, taken on day 0 of AZD1222 vaccination. The source is an adult in good health.

The V and J genes are TRBV12-3 or TRBV12-4 and TRBJ1-5; the D is unclear. The CDR3 has 12 amino acids. The V gene lost 1 base and the J gene lost 11 bases, with 9 bases spanning the gap. The CDR3 DNA reads as TGTGCCAGCAGTTTAGGACCTTACTCCCAGCATTTT. Protein sequence: CASSLGPYSQHF.

Written as DNA, the CDR3 is TGTGCCAGCAGGAGGAGCTTCAATCAGCCCCAGCATTTT. Protein: CASRRSFNQPQHF. The gene calls are TRBV2 and TRBJ1-5, with no clear D. CDR1 and CDR2 from the germline V gene are SNHLY and FYNNEI. V was trimmed by 6 bases and J by 3 bases, leaving 9 bases between them. The CDR3 sequence is 13 residues long.

Here the CDR3 DNA reads TGCAGTGCTAGTCCCGGGACTAGCGGGTTTGGGCAGTTCTTC. Amino acids: CSASPGTSGFGQFF. The chain recombines TRBV20-1 with TRBJ2-1, with 12 bases matching TRBD2. Per germline, CDR1 DFQATT and CDR2 SNEGSKA (reference sequence). The CDR3 has 14 amino acids. V gave up 3 bases and J gave up 12 bases; unmatched junction bases: 9.

This sequence joins TRBV19 and TRBJ1-6; 11 nucleotides agree with TRBD1. Germline CDR1 is LNHDA and CDR2 is SQIVND (reference sequence). Trimming took 10 bases from V and 1 from J; bases not matched to a gene: 3. CDR3 size: 15 residues. The CDR3 nucleotides read TGTGCCACCAGGGACAGGGGGTCCTATAATTCACCCCTCCACTTT. This gives the protein CATRDRGSYNSPLHF.

The chain employs TRBV5-1 and TRBJ1-2, with a tentative D call TRBD1 (6 bases). The ends were cut back, 4 bases at V and 0 bases at J, with 10 bases in the middle. Germline V gene lookup returns CDR1 SGHRS and CDR2 YFSETQ. The CDR3 consists of 14 residues. The CDR3 nucleotides read TGCGCCAGCAGCGGCAGGGGAACTAACTATGGCTACACCTTC. It specifies CASSGRGTNYGYTF.

The chain links TRBV7-9 to TRBJ1-2; D perhaps matches TRBD1 (6 bases). This CDR3 comprises 14 residues. Per the germline V gene, CDR1 is SEHNR and CDR2 is FQNEAQ (reference sequence). V lost 1 base to trimming and J lost 6 bases, with 12 bases between them. The CDR3 is CASSLEGGSHGYTF. CDR3 nucleotides: TGTGCCAGCAGCTTAGAGGGGGGAAGCCATGGCTACACCTTC.

This chain links TRBV2 with TRBJ2-2; no clear D gene. Trimming shortened V by 6 bases and J by 1 base, and 12 bases separated the two germline ends. The CDR3 loop spans 15 amino acids. CDR1 and CDR2 (germline): SNHLY, FYNNEI. Written as DNA, the CDR3 is TGTGCCAGCAGCCCCGATTTAGGGAACACCGGGGAGCTGTTTTTT. It translates to CASSPDLGNTGELFF.

This chain links TRBV2 with TRBJ1-2; 9 bases map to TRBD1. The J segment lost 6 bases and the V segment lost 11 bases, leaving 25 bases of the junction unmatched. This CDR3 has 18 amino acids. The germline V gene has CDR1 SNHLY and CDR2 FYNNEI. The CDR3 nucleotides read TGTGCCTCCCCCCCGAGCGGAGGGACAGGGTTAAATCTAGATGGCTACACCTTC. Encoded protein: CASPPSGGTGLNLDGYTF.

This rearrangement joins TRBV6-2 or TRBV6-3 to TRBJ1-6; D unresolved. Germline assignment: CDR1 MNHEY and CDR2 SVGEGT. V lost 5 bases to trimming and J lost 18 bases, with 20 bases between them. The CDR3 is made up of 13 amino acids. CDR3 bases: TGTGCCAGCAGTACCCATATACCGGGTCTGAGCCACTTT. Amino acid sequence: CASSTHIPGLSHF.

The chain carries TRBV5-1 and TRBJ1-2; TRBD1 might be the D (5 bases). The V and J ends lost 1 base and 3 bases respectively, with 13 bases between them. The CDR3 sequence is 15 residues long. Looked up from germline, CDR1 is SGHRS and CDR2 is YFSETQ. The chain's CDR3 is CASSLQGSLDYGYTF. The CDR3 DNA reads TGCGCCAGCAGCTTGCAGGGAAGTTTGGACTATGGCTACACCTTC.

The chain has TRBV4-1 and TRBJ2-1; D tentatively fits TRBD1 or TRBD2 (6 bases each). V dropped 1 base and J dropped 6 bases, with 10 bases sitting between them. Germline V lookup: CDR1 MGHRA, CDR2 YSYEKL. This CDR3 has 14 amino acids. CDR3 in DNA: TGCGCCAGCAGCCAAGCAGGGGAGGCCAATGAGCAGTTCTTC. Translated: CASSQAGEANEQFF.

This chain joins TRBV2 and TRBJ2-3; 8 bases agree with TRBD1. In germline, CDR1 is SNHLY, CDR2 FYNNEI. The ends lost 5 bases at V and 3 bases at J; junction bases unmatched: 13. CDR3 length: 17 amino acids. The CDR3 nucleotides read TGTGCCAGCAGTAAAAAATCGGACAGGGCCAGGACAGATACGCAGTATTTT. Its translation is CASSKKSDRARTDTQYF. Full variable domain (remainder filled in from reference TRBV2 and TRBJ2-3): EPEVTQTPSHQVTQMGQEVILRCVPISNHLYFYWYRQILGQKVEFLVSFYNNEISEKSEIFDDQFSVERPDGSNFTLKIRSTKLEDSAMYFCASSKKSDRARTDTQYFGPGTRLTVL.

The rearrangement uses TRBV4-1 and TRBJ1-1, with 8 nucleotides matching TRBD1. Unmatched junction bases numbered 2, after V lost 2 bases and J lost 0 bases. This CDR3 spans 15 amino acids. Germline CDR1 MGHRA, CDR2 YSYEKL. The CDR3: CASSQRTGMNTEAFF. For the CDR3, the DNA is TGCGCCAGCAGCCAAAGGACAGGGATGAACACTGAAGCTTTCTTT.

V gene TRBV5-1 combines with J gene TRBJ2-5, with a possible D match to TRBD2 (5 bases). This CDR3 spans 15 amino acids. The V and J ends lost 6 bases and 2 bases respectively, with 17 bases between them. CDR1 and CDR2 from the germline V gene are SGHRS and YFSETQ. The CDR3 DNA is TGCGCCAGCAAGGTGAATGGCGGGCCGCAAGAGACCCAGTACTTC. This sequence encodes CASKVNGGPQETQYF.

V gene TRBV4-1 combines with J gene TRBJ2-5, with D maybe TRBD2 (5 bases). The V end lost 4 bases, the J end lost 6 bases, and 9 bases lay between the germline ends. CDR3 length: 12 amino acids. Germline V gene sequence: CDR1 MGHRA, CDR2 YSYEKL. The CDR3 protein is CASSLTGKTQYF. The CDR3, as DNA: TGCGCCAGCAGCCTTACCGGGAAGACCCAGTACTTC.

The genes are TRBV12-3 or TRBV12-4 and TRBJ2-1; no definite D call. This CDR3 has 11 residues. Trimming shortened V by 3 bases and J by 7 bases, and 4 bases separated the two germline ends. The CDR3 protein is CASSFFNEQFF. The DNA of the CDR3 is TGTGCCAGCAGTTTCTTTAATGAGCAGTTCTTC.

V gene TRBV9 combines with J gene TRBJ2-7, with 9 bases that match TRBD1. The length of the CDR3 is 14 residues. Germline V gene lookup returns CDR1 SGDLS and CDR2 YYNGEE. J was trimmed by 4 bases and V by 4 bases; bases with no gene match: 6. This chain's CDR3 is CASSPTGQGYEQYF. CDR3 nucleotides: TGTGCCAGCAGCCCGACCGGACAGGGGTACGAGCAGTACTTC.

The chain carries TRBV6-5 and TRBJ1-2; 9 bases line up with TRBD1. This CDR3 is 15 amino acids long. V was clipped by 6 bases and J by 6 bases; unmatched bases: 11. CDR1 is MNHEY, CDR2 SVGAGI, per germline. For the CDR3, the DNA is TGTGCCAGCAGGCCTCCGGGACAGGGAAAGGATGGCTACACCTTC. Translating it yields CASRPPGQGKDGYTF.

This clone showed up just once. The chain couples TRBV9 to TRBJ2-3; D remains ambiguous. Trimming removed 0 bases from V and 5 bases from J, with 4 bases in between. CDR3 length: 12 amino acids. Germline values: CDR1 SGDLS, CDR2 YYNGEE. The CDR3 nucleotides are TGTGCCAGCAGCGTAGAGGGAGATACGCAGTATTTT. Translated, it gives CASSVEGDTQYF.

The chain is built from TRBV7-9 and TRBJ1-1, with TRBD1 matching 7 bases. Germline CDR1 is SEHNR and CDR2 is FQNEAQ (reference sequence). CDR3 length: 14 amino acids. The junction had 7 bases not matched to a gene; V was cut back by 5 bases and J by 4 bases. Here the CDR3 DNA reads TGTGCCAGCAGCGATGAATCAGGGGGCACTGAAGCTTTCTTT. It encodes CASSDESGGTEAFF.

This rearrangement joins TRBV7-9 to TRBJ1-3, with 7 nucleotides matching TRBD1. This CDR3 is built from 15 residues. CDR1 and CDR2 from the germline V gene are SEHNR and FQNEAQ (reference sequence). V was pared by 1 base and J by 2 bases, with 2 bases of the junction left unmatched. CDR3 nucleotides: TGTGCCAGCAGCTTAGACAGGGGAGCTGGAAACACCATATATTTT. It codes for CASSLDRGAGNTIYF. Full variable domain (missing parts from reference TRBV7-9 and TRBJ1-3): DTGVSQNPRHKITKRGQNVTFRCDPISEHNRLYWYRQTLGQGPEFLTYFQNEAQLEKSRLLSDRFSAERPKGSFSTLEIQRTEQGDSAMYLCASSLDRGAGNTIYFGEGSWLTVV.

V gene TRBV6-2 or TRBV6-3 combines with J gene TRBJ2-1; 8 bases match TRBD2. The CDR3 sequence is 18 residues long. Germline V lookup: CDR1 MNHEY, CDR2 SVGEGT. After removal of 6 bases from V and 1 base from J, the junction contained 14 bases not matched to a gene. Here the CDR3 reads CASSTRHGGARSYNEQFF. In DNA, the CDR3 is TGTGCCAGCAGCACCAGACACGGGGGGGCCCGATCCTACAATGAGCAGTTCTTC.

The V call is TRBV6-2 or TRBV6-3, the J call TRBJ1-2; a weak D match, TRBD1 (6 bases). The V gene's germline CDR1 is MNHEY and CDR2 SVGEGT. The CDR3 covers 18 residues. The V end was cut by 5 bases, the J end by 2 bases, with 24 bases between. Here the CDR3 DNA reads TGTGCCAGCAGTAGGCGGTCAGGGGACCCAACTCGGAACTATGGCTACACCTTC. Protein sequence: CASSRRSGDPTRNYGYTF.

The CDR3: CASSSGYNTIYF. CDR3 DNA: TGTGCCAGCAGCTCAGGTTACAACACCATATATTTT. The rearrangement uses TRBV12-3 or TRBV12-4 and TRBJ1-3; unclear D gene. V was trimmed by 6 bases and J by 7 bases, leaving 10 bases between them. CDR3 length: 12 amino acids.

The chain recombines TRBV11-2 with TRBJ2-2; D gene ambiguous. Deletions cut 4 bases from V and 8 bases from J, with 11 bases between. The CDR3 covers 13 residues. Germline V CDR1 and CDR2: SGHAT, FQNNGV. The CDR3 bases are TGTGCCAGCAGCTCCCGTGTTGGGGGGGAGCTGTTTTTT. This codes for CASSSRVGGELFF.

The chain links TRBV3-1 (or the pseudogene TRBV3-2) to TRBJ1-2, with TRBD1 as a possible D gene (5 bases). There are 13 residues in the CDR3. V lost 5 bases, J lost 8 bases, and 15 bases lay in between. CDR1 is LGHDT, CDR2 YNNKEL, per germline (reference sequence). The CDR3: CASSEPRGVGYTF. For the CDR3, the DNA is TGTGCCAGCAGCGAACCTCGAGGGGTCGGCTACACCTTC.

The CDR3 here is CASSLEAGPYEQYF. The DNA of the CDR3 is TGCGCCAGCAGCTTGGAGGCAGGACCCTACGAGCAGTACTTC. The chain is built from TRBV5-1 and TRBJ2-7, with D unclear. From germline, CDR1 is SGHRS and CDR2 YFSETQ. There are 14 residues in the CDR3. Trimming left V 0 bases short and J 2 bases short, with 9 bases between.

V is TRBV24-1 and J is TRBJ2-3, with 10 bases fitting TRBD1. V shed 10 bases, J shed 5 bases, and the junction held 8 bases outside the gene matches. The CDR3 has 14 residues. The germline V gene has CDR1 KGHDR and CDR2 SFDVKD. The DNA for the CDR3 is TGTGCCACAGCCGGGACAGGGGAAGGAGATACGCAGTATTTT. Residues: CATAGTGEGDTQYF.

This rearrangement joins TRBV3-1 (or the pseudogene TRBV3-2) to TRBJ2-3; TRBD2 aligns across 9 bases. Germline V gene data show CDR1 as LGHDT and CDR2 as YNNKEL (reference sequence). V was pared by 0 bases and J by 4 bases, with 5 bases of the junction left unmatched. The CDR3 sequence is 16 residues long. The CDR3 bases are TGTGCCAGCAGCCAAGAGGTGGTAGCGGGGGCAGATACGCAGTATTTT. This gives the protein CASSQEVVAGADTQYF.

The sample holds one count of this clone. In the same sample, other DNA sequences code for this CDR3. The V gene is TRBV18, the J gene TRBJ2-7; D might be TRBD2 (5 bases). Trimming pared 3 bases from V and 2 bases from J, leaving 8 bases between. Germline CDR1 reads KGHSH; CDR2 reads LQKENI. The CDR3 length is 13 residues. The CDR3 here is CASSPPGTYEQYF. CDR3 bases: TGTGCCAGCTCACCGCCCGGGACCTACGAGCAGTACTTC. Drawing the rest from reference TRBV18 and TRBJ2-7, the complete variable domain is NAGVMQNPRHLVRRRGQEARLRCSPMKGHSHVYWYRQLPEEGLKFMVYLQKENIIDESGMPKERFSAEFPKEGPSILRIQQVVRGDSAAYFCASSPPGTYEQYFGPGTRLTVT.